Following are 11 T cell receptor beta chains from one sample sequenced in a study of cytomegalovirus exposure and HLA in healthy donors. The PCR contained 60 Vbeta and 13 Jbeta primers. Using immunoSEQ multiplex PCR, the repertoire was profiled, and TCRdb retains in-frame clones only, with some absent. The sample includes 100,000 to 150,000 clones, around 71% seen only once; the top ten take 2.6%. What was sequenced was PBMCs. The receptor set was obtained from a woman between 55 and 75 years old in good health and CMV-seropositive.

This clone was seen just once. The chain uses TRBV7-2 and TRBJ2-1; a weak D match, TRBD1 (6 bases). CDR3 length equals 14 residues. Looked up from germline, CDR1 is SGHTA and CDR2 is FQGNSA. Trimming took 2 bases from V and 5 from J, leaving 10 bases between them. The CDR3 bases are TGTGCCAGCAGCTTAAACAGGGCGGACAATGAGCAGTTCTTC. Its translation: CASSLNRADNEQFF.

The chain combines TRBV5-1 with TRBJ1-6; D is unresolved. The CDR3 sequence is 13 residues long. The V end was cut by 4 bases, the J end by 7 bases, with 9 bases between. Germline V gene data show CDR1 as SGHRS and CDR2 as YFSETQ. The CDR3 DNA follows: TGCGCCAGCAGCACCGGGAGCAATTCACCCCTCCACTTT. Translated: CASSTGSNSPLHF. Full variable domain (outside the CDR3, taken from reference TRBV5-1 and TRBJ1-6): KAGVTQTPRYLIKTRGQQVTLSCSPISGHRSVSWYQQTPGQGLQFLFEYFSETQRNKGNFPGRFSGRQFSNSRSEMNVSTLELGDSALYLCASSTGSNSPLHFGNGTRLTVT.

The V gene is TRBV6-6, the J gene TRBJ1-2, with a tentative D call TRBD1 (5 bases). Germline-derived CDR1 and CDR2 are MNHNY and SVGAGI (reference sequence). Trimming shortened V by 5 bases and J by 8 bases, and 21 bases separated the two germline ends. The CDR3 runs 15 residues. The CDR3 loop reads CASSGGDFSRDGYTF. The DNA of the CDR3 is TGTGCCAGCAGTGGGGGGGACTTTTCTAGAGACGGCTACACCTTC.

The rearrangement uses TRBV2 and TRBJ1-6, with no clear D. CDR3 size: 14 residues. Germline CDR1 is SNHLY and CDR2 is FYNNEI. V was shortened by 4 bases and J by 8 bases, with 12 bases between the two germline ends. In DNA, the CDR3 is TGTGCCAGCAGTGGGTCGGCGAGGGATTCACCCCTCCACTTT. It specifies CASSGSARDSPLHF.

The rearrangement joins TRBV29-1 to TRBJ2-1; TRBD1 aligns across 10 bases. This CDR3 region has 13 residues. Germline CDR1 and CDR2: SQVTM and ANQGSEA. V was pared by 7 bases and J by 8 bases, with 8 bases of the junction left unmatched. CDR3 in DNA: TGCAGCGCACCGGGACAGGGGAGCTATGAGCAGTTCTTC. This encodes CSAPGQGSYEQFF.

The chain employs TRBV11-2 and TRBJ2-5; a possible D gene is TRBD2 (6 bases). The germline V gene has CDR1 SGHAT and CDR2 FQNNGV. The CDR3 totals 14 residues. The germline V and J ends were trimmed by 1 base and 2 bases, with 8 bases remaining between them. CDR3 sequence: CASSLVEGQETQYF. Written as DNA, the CDR3 is TGTGCCAGCAGCTTAGTGGAGGGTCAAGAGACCCAGTACTTC.

As for this clone: The same CDR3 is also encoded by other DNA sequences in this sample. This chain joins TRBV19 and TRBJ1-1, with D hard to call. The length of the CDR3 is 13 residues. Germline V gene lookup returns CDR1 LNHDA and CDR2 SQIVND (reference sequence). V was shortened by 1 base and J by 1 base, with 4 bases between the two germline ends. CDR3 nucleotide sequence: TGTGCCAGTAGTATAGGACAGAACACTGAAGCTTTCTTT. Protein sequence: CASSIGQNTEAFF.

The chain recombines TRBV7-2 with TRBJ1-2, with D unresolved. Trimming took off 1 base at V and 2 bases at J, with 8 bases between the two ends. This CDR3 comprises 14 residues. Germline V gene data show CDR1 as SGHTA and CDR2 as FQGNSA. CDR3 DNA: TGTGCCAGCAGCTTAGAGGCGGGGAACTATGGCTACACCTTC. This translates into CASSLEAGNYGYTF.

The chain uses TRBV4-1 and TRBJ2-5, with TRBD2 matching over 8 bases. The CDR3 extends over 15 amino acids. Germline CDR1 and CDR2: MGHRA and YSYEKL. The trim removed 2 bases at V and 4 bases at J, leaving 6 bases unmatched. CDR3 DNA sequence: TGCGCCAGCAGCCAAACGGGGGGGGCTAGAGAGACCCAGTACTTC. It translates to CASSQTGGARETQYF.

The chain has TRBV29-1 and TRBJ1-1, with D tentatively TRBD1 (6 bases). CDR1 SQVTM and CDR2 ANQGSEA come from the germline V gene. V was trimmed by 5 bases and J by 2 bases, leaving 12 bases between them. This CDR3 has 13 amino acids. CDR3 DNA: TGCAGCGTTCTTTCGGACAGAAACACTGAAGCTTTCTTT. Protein product: CSVLSDRNTEAFF.

The chain recombines TRBV14 with TRBJ2-2; 9 bases align to TRBD1. The CDR3 length is 16 residues. Per the germline V gene, CDR1 is SGHDN and CDR2 is FVKESK. With V trimmed by 1 base and J by 5 bases, 5 bases remained unmatched. The CDR3 reads CASSQGGTGLTGELFF. For the CDR3, the DNA is TGTGCCAGCAGCCAAGGCGGGACAGGGCTGACCGGGGAGCTGTTTTTT. The entire variable domain, with the rest obtained from reference TRBV14 and TRBJ2-2, is as follows: EAGVTQFPSHSVIEKGQTVTLRCDPISGHDNLYWYRRVMGKEIKFLLHFVKESKQDESGMPNNRFLAERTGGTYSTLKVQPAELEDSGVYFCASSQGGTGLTGELFFGEGSRLTVL.